A single T cell receptor (beta chain) is shown here with its context. Its antigen is still unknown. Six replicates per PBMC sample, mostly from 400 to 500 ng of genomic DNA. The repertoire was sequenced with immunoSEQ multiplex PCR; TCRdb's copy has only in-frame clones and lacks some. The sample lists tens of thousands of clones, around 79% occurring once. Time point meaning: after neoadjuvant nivolumab, at surgical resection. PBMCs were not maintained or expanded in culture before analysis. The data originate from a study of neoadjuvant anti-PD-1 for oral cavity cancer. Study in general: Patients without progression got a fourth dose around day 43. Study findings and constraints: Non-responders to neoadjuvant nivolumab had significantly more clonal PBMC T cells than responders.

The clonotype originates from a person aged 40 to 85 with oral cavity squamous cell carcinoma. The sequences come from PBMCs, collected after nivolumab (anti-PD-1) treatment.

CDR3 sequence reads: CASRPRVFF. CDR3 in DNA: TGTGCCAGCAGGCCCAGGGTGTTTTTT. V usage is TRBV6-1 and J usage is TRBJ1-4; D may be TRBD1 (5 bases). V was pared by 6 bases and J by 15 bases, with 8 bases between. Germline-derived CDR1 and CDR2 are MNHNS and SASEGT. The CDR3 is made up of 9 amino acids.